The table lists the clone carrying this T cell receptor (beta chain) with a few counts. The antigen is not known. The CDR3 has 16 residues. Germline values: CDR1 SEHNR, CDR2 FQNEAQ (reference sequence). The record originates from a study of circulating tumor DNA in untreated peripheral T-cell lymphoma. Overall study results and limits: About 41% of serially sampled patients cleared ctDNA after two cycles.

TCRdb's copy holds only in-frame clones and misses some; the assay was immunoSEQ multiplex PCR. The sample consists of about 280 clones, 65% to 85% of them appearing once. Sequences were obtained from cell-free DNA from blood serum. This sequence joins TRBV7-9 and TRBJ2-5; 7 positions agree with TRBD1. The last part of the DNA fits TRBJ2-7 better; the J call may be wrong. This sequence originates from a human donor with peripheral T-cell lymphoma. CDR3 sequence reads: CASSLATGQKAYEQYF. The DNA for the CDR3 is TGTGCCAGCAGCTTGGCGACGGGACAGAAAGCCTACGAGCAGTACTTC.